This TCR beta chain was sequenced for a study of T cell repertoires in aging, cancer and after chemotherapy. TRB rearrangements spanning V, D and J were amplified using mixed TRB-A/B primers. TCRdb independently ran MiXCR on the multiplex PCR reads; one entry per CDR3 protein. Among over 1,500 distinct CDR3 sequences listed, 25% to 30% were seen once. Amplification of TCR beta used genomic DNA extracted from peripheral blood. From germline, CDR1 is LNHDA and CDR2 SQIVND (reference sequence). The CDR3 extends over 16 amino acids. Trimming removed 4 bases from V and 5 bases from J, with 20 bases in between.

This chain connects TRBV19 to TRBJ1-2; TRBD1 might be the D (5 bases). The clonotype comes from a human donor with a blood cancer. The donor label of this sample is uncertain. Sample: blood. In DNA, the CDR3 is TGTGCCAGTAGTAACCAAAGGGGATGGGGCTTATATGGCTACACCTTC. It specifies CASSNQRGWGLYGYTF.